This T cell receptor beta chain was observed in a study of blood T cells in healthy people across ages. Using a J-beta primer mix together with a sample-barcoded 5' primer, a second PCR was run for about 7 to 12 cycles. TCRdb reprocessed the 5' RACE reads with MiXCR, giving one entry per CDR3 protein. The top ten clones hold about 21% of a sample with fewer than 2 million distinct CDR3 sequences, about 39% of them seen once. Every sample had a minimum of 6 million PBMCs isolated. This clonotype was observed at least ten times. The sequencing sample was made of blood. The origin of this receptor is a human donor in good health.

The CDR3 DNA reads as TGCAGTGCTAGAATGCAAACGGGGTCTCTCGAGCAGTACTTC. This encodes CSARMQTGSLEQYF. This chain uses TRBV20-1 with TRBJ2-7; D might be TRBD2 (5 bases). Germline CDR1 reads DFQATT; CDR2 reads SNEGSKA (reference sequence). The ends were cut back, 2 bases at V and 6 bases at J, with 17 bases in the middle. The CDR3 has 14 residues.